This is a list of T cell receptor beta chains from one sample in a study of cytomegalovirus exposure and HLA in healthy donors. Data came from immunoSEQ multiplex PCR; TCRdb stores just in-frame clones and leaves some out. This sample has under 200,000 clones, with 75% to 90% found just once. Sequencing was done on a sample of PBMCs. Every receptor here comes from a boy under 10 years old in good health and CMV-seronegative. Each CDR3 is given with its conserved first and last residue. A D gene is named only where the DNA matches it firmly. Clone size appears in some rows only: once, few, many, or a class for an expanded clone.

j_call v_call d_call clone_size cdr3_aa cdr3_nt
TRBJ1-6 TRBV2 TRBD1 - CASSEGQGVYNSPLHF TGTGCCAGCAGTGAAGGACAGGGAGTCTATAATTCACCCCTCCACTTT
TRBJ2-3 TRBV7-3 TRBD2 - CASSSSSGGLDTQYF TGTGCCAGCAGTTCCTCTAGCGGGGGATTAGATACGCAGTATTTT
TRBJ2-1 TRBV6-1 - few CASGTNRDNEQFF TGTGCCAGCGGCACTAACCGGGACAATGAGCAGTTCTTC
TRBJ2-3 TRBV29-1 - - CSVVDGGGITDTQYF TGCAGCGTTGTAGATGGTGGCGGTATCACAGATACGCAGTATTTT
TRBJ2-7 TRBV19 TRBD2 - CASSIRSSGRVVYEQYF TGTGCCAGTAGTATTAGGTCTAGCGGGAGGGTGGTGTACGAGCAGTACTTC
TRBJ1-5 TRBV19 TRBD1 - CASRTGGTGNQPQHF TGTGCCAGTAGAACAGGGGGTACGGGCAATCAGCCCCAGCATTTT
TRBJ2-3 TRBV27 - - CASSLGSLVDTQYF TGTGCCAGCAGTTTGGGCTCCTTGGTAGATACGCAGTATTTT
TRBJ1-1 TRBV19 - - CASSILTRDTEAFF TGTGCCAGTAGTATCCTGACTCGGGACACTGAAGCTTTCTTT
TRBJ1-1 TRBV7-8 TRBD1 - CASSLQGGAYTEAFF TGTGCCAGCAGCTTACAAGGGGGCGCCTATACTGAAGCTTTCTTT
TRBJ2-1 TRBV7-8 TRBD2 - CASSSLAGVGNEQFF TGTGCCAGCAGCTCCCTAGCGGGAGTAGGTAATGAGCAGTTCTTC
TRBJ2-3 TRBV19 TRBD1 - CASSIGSGGRDTQYF TGTGCCAGTAGTATCGGCTCAGGGGGCAGGGATACGCAGTATTTT
TRBJ2-3 TRBV9 - - CASSVVDRLGTDTQYF TGTGCCAGCAGCGTAGTGGACAGACTGGGCACAGATACGCAGTATTTT
TRBJ1-1 TRBV15 TRBD1 once CATSQGELGTEAFF TGTGCCACCTCTCAGGGGGAGCTAGGGACTGAAGCTTTCTTT
TRBJ1-5 TRBV27 - - CASSPRGGPTFYQPQHF TGTGCCAGCAGTCCCCGGGGAGGTCCGACTTTTTATCAGCCCCAGCATTTT
TRBJ1-1 TRBV5-4 - - CASSLPPGGDTEAFF TGTGCCAGCAGCTTGCCCCCGGGGGGGGACACTGAAGCTTTCTTT
TRBJ2-5 TRBV4-1 TRBD1 - CASSHLSDREETQYF TGCGCCAGCAGCCACTTGTCGGACAGGGAAGAGACCCAGTACTTC